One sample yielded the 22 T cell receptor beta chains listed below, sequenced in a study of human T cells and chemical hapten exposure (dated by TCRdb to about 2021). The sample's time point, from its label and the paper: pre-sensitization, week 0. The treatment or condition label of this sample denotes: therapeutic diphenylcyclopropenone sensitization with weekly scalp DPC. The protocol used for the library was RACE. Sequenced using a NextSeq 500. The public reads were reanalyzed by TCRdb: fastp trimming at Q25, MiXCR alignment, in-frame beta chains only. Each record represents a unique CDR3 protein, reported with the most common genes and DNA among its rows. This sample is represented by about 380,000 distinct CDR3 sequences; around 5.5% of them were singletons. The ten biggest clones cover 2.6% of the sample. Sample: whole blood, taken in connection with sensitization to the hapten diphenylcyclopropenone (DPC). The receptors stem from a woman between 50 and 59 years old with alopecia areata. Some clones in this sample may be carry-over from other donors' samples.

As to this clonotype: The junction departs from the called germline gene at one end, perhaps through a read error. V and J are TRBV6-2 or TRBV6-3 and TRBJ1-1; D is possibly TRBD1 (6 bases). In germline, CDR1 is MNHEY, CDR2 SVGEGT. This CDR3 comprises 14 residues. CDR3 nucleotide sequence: TGTGCCAGCAGTATACAGGGTAAGAACGCTGAAGCTTTCTTT. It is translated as CASSIQGKNAEAFF.

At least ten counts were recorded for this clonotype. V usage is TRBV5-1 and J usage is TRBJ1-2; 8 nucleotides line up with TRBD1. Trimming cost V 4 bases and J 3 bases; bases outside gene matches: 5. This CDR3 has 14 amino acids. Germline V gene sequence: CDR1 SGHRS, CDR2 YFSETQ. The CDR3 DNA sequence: TGCGCCAGCAGCCCACGGACAGGGCACTATGGCTACACCTTC. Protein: CASSPRTGHYGYTF.

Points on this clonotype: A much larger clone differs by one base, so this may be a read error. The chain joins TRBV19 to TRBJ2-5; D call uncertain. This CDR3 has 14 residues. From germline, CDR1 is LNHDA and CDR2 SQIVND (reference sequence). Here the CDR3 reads CASSIGDKEETKYF. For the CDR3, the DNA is TGTGCCAGTAGTATAGGTGACAAGGAAGAGACCAAGTACTTC.

In DNA form, the CDR3 reads TGCAGTGCCGACACTACTAGCGGACCCTACGAGCAGTACTTC. Amino acid sequence: CSADTTSGPYEQYF. The rearrangement joins TRBV20-1 to TRBJ2-7, with TRBD2 identical over 8 bases. Germline CDR1 reads DFQATT; CDR2 reads SNEGSKA (reference sequence). Trimming removed 6 bases from V and 2 bases from J; junction bases left unmatched: 9. This CDR3 is 14 amino acids long.

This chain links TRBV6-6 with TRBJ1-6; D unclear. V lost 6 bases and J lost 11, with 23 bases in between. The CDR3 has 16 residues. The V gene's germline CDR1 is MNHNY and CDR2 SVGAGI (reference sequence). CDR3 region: CASSHIAISGRAPLHF. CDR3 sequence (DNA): TGTGCCAGCAGCCACATAGCAATCTCCGGCAGAGCACCCCTCCACTTT.

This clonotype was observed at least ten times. CDR3 in amino acids: CASVAGTTDTQYF. The CDR3 DNA reads TGTGCCAGCGTAGCGGGGACCACAGATACGCAGTATTTT. The J gene is TRBJ2-3, the V gene TRBV12-3 or TRBV12-4, with 8 bases lining up with TRBD2. CDR3 size: 13 residues. The ends lost 8 bases at V and 2 bases at J; junction bases unmatched: 3.

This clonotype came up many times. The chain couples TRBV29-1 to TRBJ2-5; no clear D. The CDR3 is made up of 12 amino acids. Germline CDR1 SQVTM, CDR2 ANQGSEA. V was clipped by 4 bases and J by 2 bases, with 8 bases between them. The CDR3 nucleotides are TGCAGCGTTGGTCCAGGACAAGAGACCCAGTACTTC. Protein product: CSVGPGQETQYF.

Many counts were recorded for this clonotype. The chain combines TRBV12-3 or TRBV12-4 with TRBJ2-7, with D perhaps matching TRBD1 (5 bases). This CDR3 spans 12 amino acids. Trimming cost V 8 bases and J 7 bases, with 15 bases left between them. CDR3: CASGQGVGEQYF. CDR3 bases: TGTGCCAGCGGGCAGGGCGTAGGTGAGCAGTACTTC.

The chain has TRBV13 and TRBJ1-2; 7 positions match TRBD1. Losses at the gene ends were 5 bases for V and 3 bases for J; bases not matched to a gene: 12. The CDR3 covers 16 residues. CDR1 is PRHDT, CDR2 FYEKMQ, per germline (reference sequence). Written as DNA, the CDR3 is TGTGCCAGCAGCCTGTTGACAGGGAAGCAAGACTATGGCTACACCTTC. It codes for CASSLLTGKQDYGYTF.

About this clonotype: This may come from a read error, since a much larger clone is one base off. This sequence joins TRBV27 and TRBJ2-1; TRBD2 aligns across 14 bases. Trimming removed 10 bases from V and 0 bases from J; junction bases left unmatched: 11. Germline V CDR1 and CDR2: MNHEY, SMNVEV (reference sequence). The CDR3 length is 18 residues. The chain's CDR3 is CATSSTSGGACSYNEQFF. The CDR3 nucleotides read TGTGCCACCTCGTCGACTAGCGGGGGGGCGTGCTCCTACAATGAGCAGTTCTTC.

The CDR3 sequence is CASSLVGTDREGYTF. CDR3 in DNA: TGTGCCAGCAGCTTAGTCGGTACGGACAGGGAAGGCTACACCTTC. This chain uses TRBV7-2 with TRBJ1-2; 8 bases agree with TRBD1. The CDR3 is 15 amino acids. CDR1 and CDR2 (germline): SGHTA, FQGNSA. The ends lost 1 base at V and 8 bases at J; junction bases unmatched: 9.

CDR3 sequence: CASNNPVGYGYTF. CDR3 bases: TGTGCCAGCAATAACCCCGTGGGCTATGGCTACACCTTC. The chain uses TRBV7-2 and TRBJ1-2; no definite D call. From germline, CDR1 is SGHTA and CDR2 FQGNSA. This CDR3 comprises 13 residues. The V end was cut by 7 bases, the J end by 4 bases, with 13 bases between. Looking up the rest from reference TRBV7-2 and TRBJ1-2 gives the full variable domain: GAGVSQSPSNKVTEKGKDVELRCDPISGHTALYWYRQSLGQGLEFLIYFQGNSAPDKSGLPSDRFSAERTGGSVSTLTIQRTQQEDSAVYLCASNNPVGYGYTFGSGTRLTVV.

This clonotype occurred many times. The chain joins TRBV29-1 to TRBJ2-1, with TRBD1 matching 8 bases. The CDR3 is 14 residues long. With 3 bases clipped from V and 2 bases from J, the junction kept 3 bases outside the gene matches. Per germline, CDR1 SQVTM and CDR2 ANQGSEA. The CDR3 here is CSVDDRGPYNEQFF. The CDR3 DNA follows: TGCAGCGTTGACGACAGGGGACCCTACAATGAGCAGTTCTTC.

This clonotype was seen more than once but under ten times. CDR3 protein: CASSLRDRGQNEQYF. CDR3 DNA sequence: TGTGCCAGCAGCCTCCGGGACAGGGGGCAAAACGAGCAGTACTTC. V and J are TRBV7-7 and TRBJ2-7; 12 bases align to TRBD1. The CDR3 loop spans 15 amino acids. Unmatched junction bases numbered 7, after V lost 5 bases and J lost 5 bases. CDR1 and CDR2 (germline): SSHAT, FNYEAQ (reference sequence). Together with reference TRBV7-7 and TRBJ2-7, the CDR3 gives the full variable domain: GAGVSQSPRYKVTKRGQDVTLRCDPISSHATLYWYQQALGQGPEFLTYFNYEAQPDKSGLPSDRFSAERPEGSISTLTIQRTEQRDSAMYRCASSLRDRGQNEQYFGPGTRLTVT.

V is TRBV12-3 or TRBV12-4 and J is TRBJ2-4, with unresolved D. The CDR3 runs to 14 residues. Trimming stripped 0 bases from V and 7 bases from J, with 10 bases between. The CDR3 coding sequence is TGTGCCAGCAGTTTAGCACAGACTTTCAACATTCAGTACTTC. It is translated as CASSLAQTFNIQYF.

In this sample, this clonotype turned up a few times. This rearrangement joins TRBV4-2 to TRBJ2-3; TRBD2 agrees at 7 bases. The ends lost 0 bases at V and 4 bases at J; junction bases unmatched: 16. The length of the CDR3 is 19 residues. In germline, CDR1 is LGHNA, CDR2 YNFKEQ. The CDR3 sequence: CASSQDLVAGYGGADTQYF. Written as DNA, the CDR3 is TGTGCCAGCAGCCAAGATCTGGTAGCGGGCTATGGAGGTGCAGATACGCAGTATTTT.

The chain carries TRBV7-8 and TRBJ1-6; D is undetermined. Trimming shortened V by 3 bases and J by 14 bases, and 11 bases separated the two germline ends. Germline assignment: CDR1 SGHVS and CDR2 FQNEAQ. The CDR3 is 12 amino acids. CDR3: CASSFGDSSLHF. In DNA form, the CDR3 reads TGTGCCAGCAGCTTTGGGGATTCGTCCCTCCACTTT.

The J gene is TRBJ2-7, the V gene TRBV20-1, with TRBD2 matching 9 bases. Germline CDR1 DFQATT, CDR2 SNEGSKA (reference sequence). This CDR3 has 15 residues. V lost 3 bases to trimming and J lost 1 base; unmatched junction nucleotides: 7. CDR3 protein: CSARILAGPSYEQYF. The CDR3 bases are TGCAGTGCTAGGATCCTAGCGGGGCCGTCCTACGAGCAGTACTTC.

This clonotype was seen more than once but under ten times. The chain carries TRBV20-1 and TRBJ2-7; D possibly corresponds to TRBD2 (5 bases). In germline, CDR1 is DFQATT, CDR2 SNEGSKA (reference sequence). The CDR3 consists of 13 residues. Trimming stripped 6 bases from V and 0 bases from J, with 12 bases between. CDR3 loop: CSAPSGSSYEQYF. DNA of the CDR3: TGCAGTGCCCCCTCGGGGAGCTCCTACGAGCAGTACTTC.

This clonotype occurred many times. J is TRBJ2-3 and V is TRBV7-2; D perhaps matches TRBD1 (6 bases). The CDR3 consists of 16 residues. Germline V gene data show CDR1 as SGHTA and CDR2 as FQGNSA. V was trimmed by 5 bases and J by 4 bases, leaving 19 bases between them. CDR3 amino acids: CASSPLTGYGADTQYF. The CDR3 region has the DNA TGTGCCAGCAGCCCCTTAACAGGGTATGGGGCAGATACGCAGTATTTT.

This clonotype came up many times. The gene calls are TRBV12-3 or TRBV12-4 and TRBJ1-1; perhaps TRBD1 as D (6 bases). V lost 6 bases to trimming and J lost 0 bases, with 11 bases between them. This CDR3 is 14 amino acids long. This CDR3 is CASRRTVMNTEAFF. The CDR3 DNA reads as TGTGCCAGCAGACGGACAGTTATGAACACTGAAGCTTTCTTT.

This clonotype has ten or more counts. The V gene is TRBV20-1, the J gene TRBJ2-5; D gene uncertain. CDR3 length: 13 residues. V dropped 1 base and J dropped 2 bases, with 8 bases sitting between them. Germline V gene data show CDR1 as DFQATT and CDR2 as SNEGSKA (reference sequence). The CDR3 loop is CSARVQLQETQYF. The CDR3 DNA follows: TGCAGTGCTAGAGTACAGCTACAAGAGACCCAGTACTTC.